These T cell receptor beta chains were read from a single sample in a study of CD8+ T cells in alopecia areata. The data were produced by immunoSEQ multiplex PCR, yet TCRdb's version contains in-frame clones alone and is incomplete. The table records about 200,000 clones, roughly 57% of them present only once. Sequencing was performed on CD4+ T cells sorted from blood, taken at week 0. The receptor source for this set is a human donor with alopecia areata. Both conserved end residues are part of each CDR3. D genes are given only for firm matches. A row's size may be missing; if present it is once, few, many or a size class.

D gene	clone size	V gene	J gene	CDR3 DNA	CDR3 protein
-	-	TRBV30	TRBJ2-7	TGTGCCTGGAGGCAGGAATCCTACGAGCAGTACTTC	CAWRQESYEQYF
TRBD1	-	TRBV29-1	TRBJ2-7	TGCAGCGCTGCGCCGGGGACAGGGACCTACGAGCAGTACTTC	CSAAPGTGTYEQYF
-	-	TRBV30	TRBJ1-4	TGTGCCTGGAGTGTACACCAAGGTGCAAAACTGTTTTTT	CAWSVHQGAKLFF
TRBD2	few	TRBV14	TRBJ2-5	TGTGCCAGCAGCCCAGGACTAGCGGGAGGGCCGCGAGAGACCCAGTACTTC	CASSPGLAGGPRETQYF
-	-	TRBV9	TRBJ1-1	TGTGCCAGCAGCCAAACTGACACTGAAGCTTTCTTT	CASSQTDTEAFF
TRBD1	few	TRBV7-8	TRBJ1-2	TGTGCCAGCAGCCCCGGGACAGGGAGTGCCTATGGCTACACCTTC	CASSPGTGSAYGYTF
-	-	TRBV29-1	TRBJ2-1	TGCAGCGCCGAACGGGGAAGCTCCTACAATGAGCAGTTCTTC	CSAERGSSYNEQFF
-	once	TRBV30	TRBJ2-1	TGTGCCTGGAGGGTGGAGGGGGCAGGCGCGTTCTTC	CAWRVEGAGAFF
-	few	TRBV7-9	TRBJ1-1	TGTGCCAGCAGCTTATCGGTTGAAGCTTTCTTT	CASSLSVEAFF
TRBD1	-	TRBV7-8	TRBJ1-5	TGTGCCAGCAGCGCCAATAGGGACAGGGGCGGCAATCAGCCCCAGCATTTT	CASSANRDRGGNQPQHF
-	few	TRBV4-1	TRBJ2-5	TGCGCCAGCAGCCAAACAGGGACTCAAGAGACCCAGTACTTC	CASSQTGTQETQYF
-	-	TRBV29-1	TRBJ1-1	TGCAGCGTTGTCTCGGCGAACACTGAAGCTTTCTTT	CSVVSANTEAFF
-	-	TRBV7-8	TRBJ2-1	TGTGCCAGCAGCTGGGACCAATATGAGCAGTTCTTC	CASSWDQYEQFF
-	few	TRBV30	TRBJ2-7	TGTGCCTGGAGTGGGGGGTTTACCTACGAGCAGTACTTC	CAWSGGFTYEQYF
-	-	TRBV6-1	TRBJ2-7	TGTGCCAGCAAACCCGACCCACCCTACGAGCAGTACTTC	CASKPDPPYEQYF
TRBD2	few	TRBV30	TRBJ2-3	TGTGCCTGGAGTGTAGGGGCTAGCGGGTTATCGACAGATACGCAGTATTTT	CAWSVGASGLSTDTQYF
-	-	TRBV2	TRBJ1-5	TGTGCCAGCAGTACGGACGGATATCAGCCCCAGCATTTT	CASSTDGYQPQHF
TRBD1	-	TRBV18	TRBJ2-7	TGTGCCAGCTCACCGGAATCCACAGGGGACGGGCAGTACTTC	CASSPESTGDGQYF
TRBD2	-	TRBV9	TRBJ2-1	TGTGCCAGCAGCAAACTAGCGGGAGGTTCCAATGAGCAGTTCTTC	CASSKLAGGSNEQFF
-	-	TRBV18	TRBJ2-7	TGTGCCAGCTCACAGGGGTACGAGCAGTACTTC	CASSQGYEQYF
-	-	TRBV14	TRBJ2-7	TGTGCCAGCAGCGAACAGTACGAGCAGTACTTC	CASSEQYEQYF
-	-	TRBV5-1	TRBJ2-3	TGCGCCAGCAGCCAAGCGAGGGGTAGCACAGATACGCAGTATTTT	CASSQARGSTDTQYF
TRBD1	-	TRBV9	TRBJ1-5	TGTGCCAGCAGCGTAGGAGGGGGCGGGCCCCAGCATTTT	CASSVGGGGPQHF
TRBD1	few	TRBV15	TRBJ1-2	TGTGCCACCAGCAGAGGGGGACAGCCCTCTTATGGCTACACCTTC	CATSRGGQPSYGYTF
-	-	TRBV7-3	TRBJ2-1	TGTGCCAGCAGCTTAACGTCGTGGGACGCATCCTACAATGAGCAGTTCTTC	CASSLTSWDASYNEQFF